The sequence of this T cell receptor (beta chain) was determined in a study of T-cell memory formation after mild COVID-19. Background on the study: TCR clusters largely stayed donor specific.

Notes on this clonotype: What it binds is unknown.

Whole-study findings and limits: Pre-infection memory showed some responding clones, and this suggested that cross-reactive memory joined.

The TCR alpha and TCR beta cDNA libraries, bearing sample barcodes and UMIs, were generated by 5'RACE using constant-segment primers. TCRdb recomputed calls from the 5' RACE reads with MiXCR, one row per CDR3 protein. Of about 470,000 distinct CDR3 sequences listed, 15% to 20% are singletons. What was sequenced was PBMCs or a T cell subset sorted from them (not recorded which). The sequence came from an adult woman who had mild COVID-19 (a few samples of this study predate the infection). Cell type and time point are not known.

CDR3 sequence reads: CASSPSVSETYEQYF. CDR3 DNA: TGTGCCAGCAGTCCTTCGGTCTCGGAAACATACGAGCAGTACTTC. The chain couples TRBV12-3 or TRBV12-4 to TRBJ2-7; D gene unclear. CDR3 length equals 15 residues. Trimming cost V 5 bases and J 4 bases, with 18 bases left between them.